Below, 15 T cell receptor beta chains from the same sample are listed, as sequenced in a study of blood T cell repertoires in COVID-19. The assay was immunoSEQ multiplex PCR, and TCRdb's table has in-frame clones only and misses some. The sample includes fewer than 400,000 clones, approximately 88% seen only once; the top ten take less than 6.5%. The sample consisted of PBMCs or T cells enriched from blood (not recorded which). All receptors come from a man aged 30 to 45 who had recovered from COVID-19.

This chain uses TRBV6-4 with TRBJ2-1, with 9 bases matching TRBD1. From germline, CDR1 is MRHNA and CDR2 SNTAGT. The J segment lost 6 bases and the V segment lost 5 bases, leaving 11 bases of the junction unmatched. The CDR3 sequence is 16 residues long. The CDR3 DNA follows: TGTGCCAGCAGTTTCTCGGACAGGGGCGGTGGCAATGAGCAGTTCTTC. Translated: CASSFSDRGGGNEQFF.

This chain connects TRBV4-1 to TRBJ2-7; 10 bases are shared with TRBD1. CDR1 is MGHRA, CDR2 YSYEKL, per germline. The CDR3 covers 16 residues. With 2 bases clipped from V and 2 bases from J, the junction kept 6 bases outside the gene matches. CDR3 amino acids: CASSQTPGQGTYEQYF. Written as DNA, the CDR3 is TGCGCCAGCAGCCAAACTCCGGGACAGGGGACCTACGAGCAGTACTTC.

This sequence joins TRBV19 and TRBJ1-1; unclear D gene. CDR3 size: 13 residues. With 5 bases removed from V and 3 bases from J, the gap between germline ends came to 10 bases. CDR1 and CDR2 (germline): LNHDA, SQIVND (reference sequence). The DNA for the CDR3 is TGTGCCAGTAGTCGAACAGCCTACACTGAAGCTTTCTTT. Translation: CASSRTAYTEAFF.

The V gene is TRBV10-3, the J gene TRBJ2-7; D remains unclear. V lost 2 bases and J 5 bases, leaving 13 bases between the germline ends. CDR1 is ENHRY, CDR2 SYGVKD, per germline. The CDR3 totals 14 residues. The CDR3 bases are TGTGCCATCAGTGAGGCACACGTGCGGAACGAGCAGTACTTC. As protein: CAISEAHVRNEQYF.

The chain joins TRBV12-3 or TRBV12-4 to TRBJ1-5; tentatively, D is TRBD1 (5 bases). The CDR3 consists of 13 residues. V gave up 5 bases and J gave up 5 bases, with 10 bases separating them. CDR3 residues: CASSLGGDQPQHF. In DNA form, the CDR3 reads TGTGCCAGCAGTCTTGGGGGGGATCAGCCCCAGCATTTT.

This rearrangement joins TRBV28 to TRBJ2-5, with D unresolved. The V and J ends lost 5 bases and 2 bases respectively, with 18 bases between them. This CDR3 has 16 residues. Germline lookup yields CDR1 MDHEN and CDR2 SYDVKM. The CDR3 is CASSQRPQLLQETQYF. The CDR3 DNA sequence: TGTGCCAGCAGTCAACGCCCACAGTTACTTCAAGAGACCCAGTACTTC.

The J gene is TRBJ2-1, the V gene TRBV19, with 7 bases aligning to TRBD2. Trimming cost V 6 bases and J 7 bases; bases outside gene matches: 6. The CDR3 consists of 13 residues. The germline V gene encodes CDR1 LNHDA and CDR2 SQIVND (reference sequence). The CDR3 protein is CASSLGRSNEQFF. The CDR3 region has the DNA TGTGCCAGTAGCCTCGGGAGGAGTAATGAGCAGTTCTTC. Using reference TRBV19 and TRBJ2-1 for the parts outside the CDR3, the full variable domain is DGGITQSPKYLFRKEGQNVTLSCEQNLNHDAMYWYRQDPGQGLRLIYYSQIVNDFQKGDIAEGYSVSREKKESFPLTVTSAQKNPTAFYLCASSLGRSNEQFFGPGTRLTVL.

J is TRBJ2-1 and V is TRBV18; 7 nucleotides match TRBD1. After removal of 3 bases from V and 0 bases from J, the junction contained 2 bases not matched to a gene. Germline loops: CDR1 KGHSH, CDR2 LQKENI. This CDR3 region has 15 residues. In nucleotides, the CDR3 is TGTGCCAGCTCACCGGGACAGAGCTCCTACAATGAGCAGTTCTTC. Translated: CASSPGQSSYNEQFF.

The gene calls are TRBV9 and TRBJ2-1; tentatively, D is TRBD1 (5 bases). The CDR3 covers 15 residues. Germline-derived CDR1 and CDR2 are SGDLS and YYNGEE. The V gene lost 0 bases and the J gene lost 8 bases, with 15 bases spanning the gap. The CDR3 DNA sequence: TGTGCCAGCAGCGTAGGTATCGGCAGGGTGGATGAGCAGTTCTTC. It is translated as CASSVGIGRVDEQFF. Full variable domain (rest looked up from reference TRBV9 and TRBJ2-1): DSGVTQTPKHLITATGQRVTLRCSPRSGDLSVYWYQQSLDQGLQFLIQYYNGEERAKGNILERFSAQQFPDLHSELNLSSLELGDSALYFCASSVGIGRVDEQFFGPGTRLTVL.

The chain links TRBV5-6 to TRBJ2-1; possibly TRBD1 for D (6 bases). The CDR3 length is 15 residues. The germline V and J ends were trimmed by 4 bases and 7 bases, with 18 bases remaining between them. Germline V gives CDR1 SGHDT, CDR2 YYEEEE. In nucleotides, the CDR3 is TGTGCCAGCAGCCACCCGGCGACACAGGGTAATGAGCAGTTCTTC. Protein: CASSHPATQGNEQFF.

The chain has TRBV10-3 and TRBJ2-3, with TRBD2 matching over 11 bases. CDR3 length: 17 amino acids. The V gene end was trimmed by 2 bases and the J gene end by 5 bases; junction bases not matched to a gene: 9. The V gene's germline CDR1 is ENHRY and CDR2 SYGVKD. The CDR3: CAISEPGLAEGGDTQYF. The CDR3 DNA follows: TGTGCCATCAGTGAGCCGGGACTAGCGGAGGGGGGAGATACGCAGTATTTT.

This clone was counted a single time. V usage is TRBV27 and J usage is TRBJ1-6; 8 nucleotides match TRBD1. The ends lost 6 bases at V and 8 bases at J; junction bases unmatched: 9. The V gene's germline CDR1 is MNHEY and CDR2 SMNVEV (reference sequence). The CDR3 length is 15 residues. CDR3 amino acids: CASRDSGQGYSPLHF. CDR3 DNA: TGTGCCAGCAGGGACTCTGGACAGGGTTATTCACCCCTCCACTTT.

V is TRBV27 and J is TRBJ1-1; D gene unclear. The V end lost 5 bases, the J end lost 0 bases, and 7 bases lay between the germline ends. This CDR3 contains 13 residues. Germline values: CDR1 MNHEY, CDR2 SMNVEV (reference sequence). The CDR3 loop is CASSAQMNTEAFF. CDR3 sequence (DNA): TGTGCCAGCAGTGCCCAGATGAACACTGAAGCTTTCTTT.

The V and J genes are TRBV7-3 and TRBJ2-2; no definite D call. V gave up 2 bases and J gave up 1 base, with 8 bases separating them. The CDR3 extends over 15 amino acids. The V gene's germline CDR1 is SGHTA and CDR2 FQGTGA. CDR3 loop: CASSLLAQNTGELFF. The CDR3 region has the DNA TGTGCCAGCAGCTTATTGGCCCAGAACACCGGGGAGCTGTTTTTT.

The chain combines TRBV24-1 with TRBJ2-1; TRBD1 might be the D (6 bases). Germline loops: CDR1 KGHDR, CDR2 SFDVKD. Trimming removed 6 bases at V and 5 bases at J, with 10 bases between. There are 13 residues in the CDR3. As DNA, the CDR3 is TGTGCCACCAGTTCTGCAGGGGACAATGAGCAGTTCTTC. Translating gives CATSSAGDNEQFF.